This TCR beta chain stems from a study of cytomegalovirus exposure and HLA in healthy donors. This CDR3 contains 15 residues. V was pared by 6 bases and J by 0 bases, with 12 bases between. In germline, CDR1 is SNHLY, CDR2 FYNNEI. Vbeta (60) and Jbeta (13) primers were used in the PCR. Libraries were prepared by immunoSEQ multiplex PCR; TCRdb keeps only in-frame clonotypes and omits some of them. The sample includes approximately 240,000 clones, roughly 82% of them seen just once. Specimen: PBMCs. The chain recombines TRBV2 with TRBJ1-3, with D perhaps TRBD1 (5 bases). The sequence was obtained from a woman aged 40 to 55 in good health and CMV-seropositive. The DNA for the CDR3 is TGTGCCAGCAGCGATACAGGCTTCTCTGGAAACACCATATATTTT. It encodes CASSDTGFSGNTIYF.